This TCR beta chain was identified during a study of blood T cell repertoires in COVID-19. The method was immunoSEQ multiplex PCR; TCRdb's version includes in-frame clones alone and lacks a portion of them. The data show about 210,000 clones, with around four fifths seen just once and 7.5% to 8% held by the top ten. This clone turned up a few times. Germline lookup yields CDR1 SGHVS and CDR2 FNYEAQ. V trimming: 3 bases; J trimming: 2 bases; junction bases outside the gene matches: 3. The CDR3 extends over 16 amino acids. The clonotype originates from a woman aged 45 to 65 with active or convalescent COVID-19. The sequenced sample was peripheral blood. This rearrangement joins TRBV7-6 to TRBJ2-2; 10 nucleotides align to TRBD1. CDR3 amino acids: CASSFRQGANTGELFF. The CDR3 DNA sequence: TGTGCCAGCAGCTTCAGACAGGGGGCAAACACCGGGGAGCTGTTTTTT. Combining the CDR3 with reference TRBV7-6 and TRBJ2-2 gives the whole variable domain GAGVSQSPRYKVTKRGQDVALRCDPISGHVSLYWYRQALGQGPEFLTYFNYEAQQDKSGLPNDRFSAERPEGSISTLTIQRTEQRDSAMYRCASSFRQGANTGELFFGEGSRLTVL.